This T cell receptor beta chain came from a study of control samples from healthy donors and cancer patients. TCRdb's table, derived via immunoSEQ multiplex PCR, lists solely in-frame clones and lacks some. The table lists about 190,000 clones, about 90% of them singletons. There are 14 residues in the CDR3. V lost 5 bases and J lost 8; bases outside the gene matches: 6. Germline V CDR1 and CDR2: MRHNA, SNTAGT. Sequencing used blood. The receptor's source is a man between 25 and 39 years old in good health. The chain carries TRBV6-4 and TRBJ2-1; TRBD1 matches 10 bases. The CDR3, as DNA: TGTGCCAGCAGTCCGACAGGGGGCCGGGATGAGCAGTTCTTC. Residues: CASSPTGGRDEQFF.